Sequencing of this T cell receptor beta chain was carried out in a study of control samples from healthy donors and cancer patients. Data came from immunoSEQ multiplex PCR; TCRdb stores just in-frame clones and leaves some out. The repertoire holds some 120,000 clones, with more than 85% as singletons. The V gene lost 7 bases and the J gene lost 4 bases, with 10 bases spanning the gap. Germline loops: CDR1 SGHTS, CDR2 YDEGEE. CDR3 length: 12 amino acids. This receptor was taken from a man aged 50-59 years with head and neck cancer. The source material was PBMCs. The chain uses TRBV5-8 and TRBJ2-3; D is ambiguous. CDR3 DNA: TGTGCCAGCTGGCTAGGTCCAGATACGCAGTATTTT. Encoded protein: CASWLGPDTQYF.